These T cell receptor beta chains were read from a single sample in a study of OX40 agonist ivuxolimab in advanced cancers. Profiled with immunoSEQ multiplex PCR; TCRdb holds only in-frame clones, not every one. This sample carries about 20,000 clones, roughly 72% of them seen once, and the ten largest clones take about a fifth. Source: CD4+ or CD8+ T cells sorted from blood, taken in a trial of the OX40 agonist ivuxolimab. All receptors derive from an adult with an advanced solid tumor such as melanoma, head and neck, liver or kidney cancer. The CDR3 runs from the conserved cysteine through the conserved F or W. The D gene is left open where the match is weak. Clone size is given for some rows only: seen once, a few or many times, or a class if the clone is expanded.

v_call: TRBV27; clone_size: -; j_call: TRBJ2-7; d_call: TRBD2; cdr3_aa: CASSLGTSGTYEQYF; cdr3_nt: TGTGCCAGCAGTTTAGGGACTAGCGGAACCTACGAGCAGTACTTC
v_call: TRBV5-4; clone_size: -; j_call: TRBJ2-7; d_call: TRBD2; cdr3_aa: CASSLAQDSGGADEQYF; cdr3_nt: TGTGCCAGCAGCTTGGCCCAAGATAGCGGGGGGGCCGACGAGCAGTACTTC
v_call: TRBV2; clone_size: -; j_call: TRBJ2-5; d_call: -; cdr3_aa: CASSERGQGQETQYF; cdr3_nt: TGTGCCAGCAGTGAGCGAGGGCAGGGGCAAGAGACCCAGTACTTC
v_call: TRBV6-1; clone_size: medium-sized; j_call: TRBJ1-1; d_call: -; cdr3_aa: CASSFGAEAFF; cdr3_nt: TGTGCCAGCAGTTTCGGGGCTGAAGCTTTCTTT
v_call: TRBV7-7; clone_size: few; j_call: TRBJ2-7; d_call: -; cdr3_aa: CASSPGTLLEQYF; cdr3_nt: TGTGCTAGCAGCCCCGGGACACTCCTCGAGCAGTACTTC
v_call: TRBV4-2; clone_size: few; j_call: TRBJ1-1; d_call: -; cdr3_aa: CASSPSSGTGAFF; cdr3_nt: TGTGCCAGCAGCCCAAGTTCCGGGACGGGGGCTTTCTTT
v_call: TRBV5-5; clone_size: once; j_call: TRBJ2-7; d_call: -; cdr3_aa: CASSPDRNEQYF; cdr3_nt: TGTGCCAGCAGCCCAGACAGGAATGAGCAGTACTTC
v_call: TRBV7-2; clone_size: -; j_call: TRBJ2-2; d_call: -; cdr3_aa: CASSFRGGELFF; cdr3_nt: TGTGCCAGCAGCTTCAGGGGTGGAGAGCTGTTTTTT
v_call: TRBV19; clone_size: -; j_call: TRBJ1-1; d_call: -; cdr3_aa: CASNLNTEAFF; cdr3_nt: TGTGCCAGTAACCTGAACACTGAAGCTTTCTTT
v_call: TRBV2; clone_size: once; j_call: TRBJ2-1; d_call: -; cdr3_aa: CASSAPGDSAYNEQFF; cdr3_nt: TGTGCCAGCAGCGCCCCGGGGGACAGTGCCTACAATGAGCAGTTCTTC
v_call: TRBV11-2; clone_size: -; j_call: TRBJ2-7; d_call: TRBD1; cdr3_aa: CASSLGDSGYYEQYF; cdr3_nt: TGTGCCAGCAGCTTAGGGGACAGTGGGTACTACGAGCAGTACTTC
v_call: TRBV11-3; clone_size: once; j_call: TRBJ2-2; d_call: TRBD2; cdr3_aa: CASSLTGRGAGELFF; cdr3_nt: TGTGCCAGCAGCTTAACCGGGCGGGGGGCCGGGGAGCTGTTTTTT
v_call: TRBV9; clone_size: -; j_call: TRBJ1-1; d_call: -; cdr3_aa: CASSPVVFRTEAFF; cdr3_nt: TGTGCCAGCAGCCCGGTGGTTTTTAGGACTGAAGCTTTCTTT
v_call: TRBV5-6; clone_size: -; j_call: TRBJ2-7; d_call: -; cdr3_aa: CASSSSLDEQYF; cdr3_nt: TGTGCCAGCAGCTCTTCTCTTGACGAGCAGTACTTC